In this sample, the clone carrying this TCR beta chain turned up many times. The data derive from a study of T cells in Graves' hyperthyroidism and ophthalmopathy. This CDR3 comprises 15 residues. V lost 7 bases and J 2 bases, leaving 16 bases between the germline ends. CDR1 is MNHEY, CDR2 SMNVEV, per germline (reference sequence). Amplified TCR beta CDR3 regions derived from RNA transcripts. Researchers ran a first-round RT-PCR on the TCR CDR3 using the HTBI primer set. TCRdb analysed the multiplex PCR reads with MiXCR anew, one entry per CDR3 protein. The sample lists hundreds of thousands of distinct CDR3 sequences; around 15% were seen once. The authors deemed Graves' hyperthyroidism stable absent ophthalmopathy progression within 18 months. 10 ml of fresh peripheral blood supplied the PBMCs.

V is TRBV27 and J is TRBJ2-3; D not resolved. Sequencing was carried out using blood. The TCR originated in a woman in her forties with Graves' hyperthyroidism. The CDR3 reads CASIPATGYTDTQYF. The CDR3 nucleotides read TGTGCCAGCATACCAGCGACTGGTTACACAGATACGCAGTATTTT.